The rows below give T cell receptor beta chains drawn from one sample of a study of T cell responses to AZD1222 COVID-19 vaccine. Profiling relied on immunoSEQ multiplex PCR, and the TCRdb table lists in-frame clones only, not all of them. The repertoire consists of fewer than 90,000 clones, with 70% to 90% occurring once and the leading ten covering under 13%. Sequences were derived from peripheral blood, sampled on day 0 of AZD1222 vaccination. The receptors were gathered from an adult in good health. Both conserved end residues are part of each CDR3. A D gene is named only where the DNA matches it firmly. Only some rows state a clone size, as once, few, many or a class for expanded clones.

j_call d_call cdr3_length clone_size v_call cdr3_nt cdr3_aa
TRBJ2-7 TRBD1 17 few TRBV28 TGTGCCAGCAGTACCACTCGGACAGGGGGGGCCTGGTACGAGCAGTACTTC CASSTTRTGGAWYEQYF
TRBJ2-2 NA 17 NA TRBV6-6 TGTGCCAGCAGTCCACAGGGGGTAGCGGGGGACACCGGGGAGCTGTTTTTT CASSPQGVAGDTGELFF
TRBJ1-5 NA 14 NA TRBV11-3 TGTGCCAGCACACTAGGGGCGGGGGATCAGCCCCAGCATTTT CASTLGAGDQPQHF
TRBJ1-1 NA 13 NA TRBV6-4 TGTGCCAGCAGTGACTCGAGCAACACTGAAGCTTTCTTT CASSDSSNTEAFF
TRBJ2-1 TRBD1 16 NA TRBV5-1 TGCGCCAGCAGCTTGGAAGGTCAGGGGGTGGGCAATGAGCAGTTCTTC CASSLEGQGVGNEQFF
TRBJ1-2 NA 13 NA TRBV30 TGTGCCTGGAGTCCCGGGGGTGTCTATGGCTACACCTTC CAWSPGGVYGYTF
TRBJ2-5 TRBD2 15 NA TRBV10-2 TGCGCCAGCAAACTAGCGGGGGGACGAGTTGGGACCCAGTACTTC CASKLAGGRVGTQYF
TRBJ2-3 TRBD2 16 NA TRBV28 TGTGCCAGCACCTATGGACTAGCGGGAGGTGACGATACGCAGTATTTT CASTYGLAGGDDTQYF
TRBJ2-1 TRBD2 16 NA TRBV5-4 TGTGCCAGCAGCTTGGAACTAGCGGGAGGCCAGGATGAGCAGTTCTTC CASSLELAGGQDEQFF
TRBJ2-1 NA 15 NA TRBV5-1 TGCGCCAGCAGCTTGGAGCTAGCGACGTACAATGAGCAGTTCTTC CASSLELATYNEQFF
TRBJ1-2 TRBD1 15 NA TRBV7-9 TGTGCCAGCAGCCCCCGGGACAGGGCTAACTATGGCTACACCTTC CASSPRDRANYGYTF
TRBJ2-7 NA 13 NA TRBV5-1 TGCGCCAGCAGCAGGGACGGTTCCTACGAGCAGTACTTC CASSRDGSYEQYF
TRBJ2-1 NA 13 NA TRBV20-1 TGCAGTGCTAGTTCTGCGGTCTACAATGAGCAGTTCTTC CSASSAVYNEQFF
TRBJ1-4 TRBD1 13 NA TRBV29-1 TGCAGCGCAGGGACAGCGCTAAATGAAAAACTGTTTTTT CSAGTALNEKLFF
TRBJ2-1 TRBD2 15 NA TRBV9 TGTGCCAGCAGCGCCTCTAGCGGGAGAGGAGATGAGCAGTTCTTC CASSASSGRGDEQFF
TRBJ2-2 NA 15 NA TRBV2 TGTGCCAGCAGTGAAGACAGTCCGAACACCGGGGAGCTGTTTTTT CASSEDSPNTGELFF
TRBJ2-1 TRBD2 16 NA TRBV2 TGTGCCAGCAGAGCTACTAGCGCGGGGTGGTACAATGAGCAGTTCTTC CASRATSAGWYNEQFF
TRBJ2-2 TRBD2 17 NA TRBV9 TGTGCCAGCAGCGACGTAGCGGGGGGGAGGAACACCGGGGAGCTGTTTTTT CASSDVAGGRNTGELFF
TRBJ2-1 NA 13 NA TRBV28 TGTGCCAGTCTTGGAGAAAGGAACAATGAGCAGTTCTTC CASLGERNNEQFF
TRBJ1-1 NA 14 NA TRBV3-1/TRBV3-2 TGTGCCAGCAGGGGGGTGGTAGTGAACACTGAAGCTTTCTTT CASRGVVVNTEAFF
TRBJ1-6 NA 15 NA TRBV20-1 TGCAGTGCTAGTGAGCGCAGGACCTTTGGTTCACCCCTCCACTTT CSASERRTFGSPLHF
TRBJ2-5 NA 14 NA TRBV11-2 TGTGCCAGCAGCTTAGAGACAGTTCAAGAGACCCAGTACTTC CASSLETVQETQYF
TRBJ2-5 NA 15 NA TRBV2 TGTGCCAGCAGTGTTACCAGGGTATTACAAGAGACCCAGTACTTC CASSVTRVLQETQYF
TRBJ1-5 NA 16 few TRBV19 TGTGCCAGTAGTCCCGACAGGTTTGGGCCGAATCAGCCCCAGCATTTT CASSPDRFGPNQPQHF
TRBJ2-1 TRBD2 14 few TRBV19 TGTGCCAGTATGGCTAGCGGGGTCTACAATGAGCAGTTCTTC CASMASGVYNEQFF
TRBJ2-7 TRBD2 16 NA TRBV7-6 TGTGCCAGCAGCTTAACTAGCGGTTCCTCGGGGTACGAGCAGTACTTC CASSLTSGSSGYEQYF
TRBJ2-3 TRBD2 15 NA TRBV6-1 TGTGCCAGCAGTGAACTAGCGGGAGGGCCAGATACGCAGTATTTT CASSELAGGPDTQYF
TRBJ2-2 TRBD2 17 NA TRBV5-1 TGCGCCAGCAGCCCGACTAGCGGGAGCCTTTCCGGCGGGGAGCTGTTTTTT CASSPTSGSLSGGELFF
TRBJ2-1 TRBD2 14 NA TRBV6-4 TGTGCCAGCAGTGCTCTAGCGGGGGGCAATGAGCAGTTCTTC CASSALAGGNEQFF
TRBJ1-4 NA 13 NA TRBV9 TGTGCCAGCAGCCCCCCGGGTAATGAAAAACTGTTTTTT CASSPPGNEKLFF
TRBJ2-1 TRBD2 15 NA TRBV18 TGTGCCAGCTCACCTCGACTAGCGGGAGAGGGTGAGCAGTTCTTC CASSPRLAGEGEQFF
TRBJ2-7 TRBD2 16 NA TRBV7-2 TGTGCCAGCAGCTTCGGGACTAGCGGAATCTCCTACGAGCAGTACTTC CASSFGTSGISYEQYF
TRBJ1-2 NA 13 NA TRBV6-6 TGTGCCAGCAGTTACAGGGGTGGGGAATGGAACACCTTC CASSYRGGEWNTF
TRBJ2-2 TRBD2 16 NA TRBV18 TGTGCCAGCTCACCACCCTCTAGCGGGCTCACCGGGGAGCTGTTTTTT CASSPPSSGLTGELFF
TRBJ1-1 TRBD1 15 NA TRBV11-3 TGTGCCAGCTCCACGGGGACAGGGGCTGTCACTGAAGCTTTCTTT CASSTGTGAVTEAFF
TRBJ2-2 TRBD2 18 NA TRBV7-6 TGTGCCAGCAGCTTAGTGCGGGGACTAGCGGGAGAGTCTGGGGAGCTGTTTTTT CASSLVRGLAGESGELFF
TRBJ1-3 TRBD1 16 NA TRBV7-8 TGTGCCAGCAGCTCCGGGGGACAGTTCGCTGGAAACACCATATATTTT CASSSGGQFAGNTIYF
TRBJ1-5 NA 14 NA TRBV7-2 TGTGCCAGCAGCTTGACGACAGTAGGTCAGCCCCAGCATTTT CASSLTTVGQPQHF
TRBJ2-3 TRBD2 15 NA TRBV2 TGTGCCAGCAGGAAGACTAGCGGGAGCGCAGATACGCAGTATTTT CASRKTSGSADTQYF
TRBJ2-7 TRBD1 14 NA TRBV30 TGTGCCTGGACAGGGGGAATGAACTCCTACGAGCAGTACTTC CAWTGGMNSYEQYF
TRBJ1-5 NA 16 NA TRBV2 TGTGCCAGCAGTGAAGGCCCCCGGGGAGGCAATCAGCCCCAGCATTTT CASSEGPRGGNQPQHF